Listed here is a single T cell receptor (beta chain). Its antigen has not been determined. Qualities for individual bases were not recorded, and no much larger clone is one base off. Libraries were constructed by the immunoSEQ multiplex PCR assay. For the multiplex PCR, a mixture combining 60 forward primers for TCR Vbeta segments and 13 reverse primers for TCR Jbeta segments was used. Amplification of the CDR3 region of rearranged TCR beta genes was performed with a multiplex PCR assay on genomic DNA. The amplified TCR beta libraries were sequenced on the Illumina HiSeq System as 87-base-pair reads. In the authors' own workflow: Across the 666 repertoires, a later analysis counted about 81 million unique TCR beta chains, roughly 11 million of which were shared by at least two donors. To remove PCR and sequencing errors, raw reads were error-corrected and collapsed into unique sequences using a nearest-neighbor algorithm that merged closely related sequences. CDR3 sequences were aligned to IMGT reference sequences to assign V, D and J gene segments. For a sequence to be retained, a match of at least six nucleotides to both a V gene segment and a J gene segment was required. A rearrangement counted as productive if the CDR3 had no stop codons and remained in frame with V and J, and every other rearrangement counted as non-productive. Following IMGT convention, CDR3 was defined as the stretch from the second conserved V-encoded cysteine to the conserved J-encoded phenylalanine. The earlier analysis of some 580 of the donors excluded any sequence lacking an unambiguous match to a single V gene segment. An earlier analysis of several hundred of the donors called V segments functional above 56.7% productive rearrangements and segregating when the between-donor standard deviation exceeded 5%. To diagnose cytomegalovirus status from the catalog of TCR beta chain sequences, a statistical classification framework was built. In a later analysis, TCR nucleotide sequences were compared against IMGT/GENE-DB human TR gene sequences so that V and J genes could be assigned. In a later analysis, CDR3 sequences and most-parsimonious VDJ recombination scenarios were assigned using the TCRdist pipeline. In a later analysis, each TCR beta chain was defined by its CDR3 amino acid sequence together with its V-gene family, and reads lacking a unique V-gene family were excluded. In a later analysis, 450 to 600 highly shared, low-generation-probability nucleotide sequences were removed to address suspected cross-contamination and a sequencing artifact. For each public chain, a later analysis derived a clonal expansion index from normalized ranks of inferred template counts within each repertoire. In a later analysis, generation probabilities were computed with a VDJ recombination model fitted to out-of-frame rearrangements, and the resulting probabilities were checked against IGoR. A later analysis scored TCR-TCR, TCR-HLA and TCR-CMV co-occurrence with hypergeometric tests, applying a repertoire-size bias correction to TCR pairs. In a later analysis, false discovery rates were estimated by permuting HLA or CMV assignments 20 times. In a later analysis, co-occurring TCRs were grouped using DBSCAN, with TCRdist sequence similarity added in when clustering inside HLA-allele-positive subsets. Repertoires with fewer than 30,000 or more than 120,000 public chains, plus five repertoires with anomalous nucleotide sharing, were excluded from co-occurrence clustering. Held by TCRdb, this immuneACCESS table contains in-frame sequences only and omits some clones. Under half of the omission traces to an unresolved V gene where checked; the cause of the rest is unknown. V and J calls plus clone size are reproduced from that table; the DNA served to infer D and trimming. This sample is represented by 200,000 to 250,000 clones; 78% of them were singletons. Together, the top ten hold around 4% of the sample.

The cohort comprised some 680 healthy bone marrow donors. Cohort members were all nominally healthy when sampled, although unrecorded immune exposures were likely present. The donor tested CMV seronegative and was one of the 352 seronegative cohort members. A peripheral blood sample was collected from each donor, and TCR beta sequencing was performed on peripheral blood mononuclear cells. The Qiagen DNeasy Blood Extraction Kit was used to extract genomic DNA from the blood cell samples. The germline V gene encodes CDR1 SGHDN and CDR2 FVKESK. The V and J ends are trimmed by 4 bases and 1 base, leaving 8 bases between them. The CDR3 numbers 13 residues from cysteine through phenylalanine. Only the CDR3 DNA stays, 39 bases, in frame from base 1. The data are from a study of cytomegalovirus exposure and HLA in healthy donors (dated by TCRdb to 2015 to 2018). The study in broad terms: An earlier analysis of roughly 500 of the donors reported about 260 Gb of sequence data and 95 million to 120 million unique TCR beta sequences obtained from 150 million to 200 million T cells. Alongside the repertoire data, information on donor age, sex, ethnicity and CMV serostatus was compiled. Among about 400 genotyped donors of the cohort, an average of about 240,000 unique TCR beta nucleotide sequences was sequenced per donor, of which about 19% were non-productive. The study was designed to test whether signatures of past pathogen exposure could be identified by cataloging public T cell receptors. Rather than drawing on any new phenotypic data, the later analysis identified candidate immune exposures from TCR beta sequences and the way those sequences occurred across donors. An early release that covered about 600 HLA-typed donors contained around 330 gigabases of sequencing data and tens of millions of unique TCR sequences. To predict cytomegalovirus infection status, the study combined high-throughput TCR immunosequencing, statistical association of individual TCRs with disease status, and machine learning. In an earlier analysis of 587 of the donors, high-throughput TCR beta sequencing was used to judge whether each TCR beta V gene segment behaved as functional or pseudogenic. Of the roughly 430 genotyped donors, 65% to 90% fell in the genetic ancestry cluster associated with self-reported Caucasian donors. Several DR-DQ haplotypes were handled as single units for association and clustering because linkage in the cohort was strong. Genome-wide SNP genotypes for about 55% of the roughly 670 donors were used in a later genetic analysis, which treated that subset as a discovery cohort. A separate validation cohort of more than 100 different subjects was used in addition to the roughly 700-subject first cohort. A later analysis re-examined previously published TCR beta repertoires from more than 650 donors and added high-resolution HLA genotyping to investigate patterns of TCR occurrence. All discovery cohort repertoires had been generated using a single sequencing platform. HLA typing included class I and class II loci at four-digit resolution. The number of donors typed differed by locus, with about 629-630 for A, B, C, DRB1 and DQB1, 522 for DQA1, over 600 for DPA1, and approximately 470 for DPB1. The T cell repertoires of several hundred subjects were profiled by immunosequencing and related to cytomegalovirus serostatus.

On the study overall, not on this receptor specifically: The classifier was reported to diagnose cytomegalovirus status with high specificity and sensitivity in both the original cohort and the validation cohort. In an earlier analysis of around 600 of the donors, most TCR beta V segments were observed in productive rearrangements about 87% or about 30% of the time, broadly matching IMGT annotations. The authors suggested that the approach could potentially be extended to other disease states and immunological phenotypes. A cluster of highly shared sequence variants was judged likely to represent a technical artifact of the sequencing pipeline. In a later genetic analysis, fewer N-insertions in productive TCRs were reported among donors in an Asian-associated ancestry cluster than the approximately 630-donor mean. The 87-base-pair reads could not distinguish some IMGT-functional V segments, including TRBV6-2 and TRBV6-3, so those segments were excluded. A further reported finding was that TCR beta sequences accurately predicted the HLA-A and HLA-B alleles for most subjects in the first cohort. Roughly uniform sequencing depth across donors was assumed in presence/absence analyses, although this assumption may not hold. Correlated functional status among segregating V segments might be attributable to linkage disequilibrium, but an unknown experimental factor could not be ruled out. A later genetic analysis associated a missense DCLRE1C variant with V-gene and J-gene trimming of TCR beta chains, and an independent cohort replicated the association. Assigning TCR associations to individual alleles was difficult when HLA alleles, especially DR and DQ, strongly co-occurred. In a later analysis, TCR association rates were found to vary across HLA loci, with the most associated TCRs seen for DRB1 alleles and the fewest for HLA-C alleles. In a later analysis, HLA-associated TCR beta chains were found to be more clonally expanded and to have lower generation probabilities than equally common non-associated chains. While some public TCRs were present in many individuals, most TCR sequences turned up only very rarely across donors. Because HLA typing was missing for some donors at each locus, association tests included only the typed subset. According to a later analysis, most CMV-associated TCR beta chains appeared to be HLA-restricted, and the HLA associations seemed to be driven largely by CMV exposure. Over 15 rarely observed V segments, including chromosome 9 orphons, were excluded from the earlier analysis of about 500 of the donors because counts were too low. For the cohort, immune exposure information was limited to CMV serostatus. According to a later analysis, parvovirus B19, influenza, CMV and Epstein-Barr virus appeared linked to several top co-occurrence clusters. Only TCR beta chains were sequenced in this cohort, and the absence of alpha or paired-chain data limited detectable features. Specific HLA alleles were associated with about 17,000 TCR beta sequences at a false discovery rate of 0.05 in a later analysis. Three of the identified cytomegalovirus-associated TCR beta chains were confirmed in vitro to be specific for cytomegalovirus antigens. The study listed 164 TCR beta chains as associated with cytomegalovirus.

The sequenced sample was PBMCs. The rearranged chain carries TRBV14 and TRBJ2-7; the D gene is perhaps TRBD1, on 6 matching bases. The TCR comes from a male donor in good health and CMV-seronegative. The CDR3 region: CASSRTGSYEQYF. The DNA sequence follows: TGTGCCAGCAGCCGAACAGGGTCCTACGAGCAGTACTTC.